These T cell receptor beta chains were read from a single sample in a study of STAT5B mutations in CD4+ large granular lymphocyte leukemia. TCRdb keeps only in-frame clones here, not all; method: immunoSEQ multiplex PCR. The sample holds tens of thousands of clones; around 84% are singletons and the top ten take about 2.7%. Sequencing used CD4+ T cells from blood buffy coats. The receptors here all came from a human donor in good health. The CDR3 runs from the conserved cysteine through the conserved F or W. Each record gives: V gene, J gene, D gene, clone size, CDR3 protein, CDR3 DNA. The D gene is left open where the match is weak. The size entry is marked missing in some rows and otherwise reads once, few, many or a size class.

>TRBV19|TRBJ2-7|.|.
CASSDLASYEQYF
TGTGCCAGTAGCGACCTTGCCTCCTACGAGCAGTACTTC
>TRBV5-7|TRBJ1-2|TRBD1|.
CASRDRVLTNYGYTF
TGTGCCAGCAGGGACAGGGTACTCACTAACTATGGCTACACCTTC
>TRBV9|TRBJ2-1|.|.
CASSRGADYNEQFF
TGTGCCAGCAGCAGGGGGGCAGACTACAATGAGCAGTTCTTC
>TRBV27|TRBJ1-1|TRBD1|.
CASSLGQANTEAFF
TGTGCCAGCAGTTTAGGACAGGCGAACACTGAAGCTTTCTTT
>TRBV20-1|TRBJ2-5|.|once
CSARVSGTQYF
TGCAGTGCTAGAGTATCGGGGACCCAGTACTTC
>TRBV5-1|TRBJ2-5|TRBD2|.
CASSWAPGTIETQYF
TGCGCCAGCAGCTGGGCACCCGGGACTATAGAGACCCAGTACTTC
>TRBV7-9|TRBJ2-3|.|.
CASSPRGSTDTQYF
TGTGCCAGCAGCCCGAGGGGCAGCACAGATACGCAGTATTTT
>TRBV6-6|TRBJ2-3|.|.
CASMQTDTQYF
TGTGCCAGCATGCAGACAGATACGCAGTATTTT
>TRBV27|TRBJ2-3|.|.
CASTQGYRTDTQYF
TGTGCCAGCACCCAAGGGTACCGCACAGATACGCAGTATTTT
>TRBV25-1|TRBJ1-2|TRBD1|.
CASSESRTGGISGYTF
TGTGCCAGCAGTGAATCCCGGACAGGGGGCATTAGTGGCTACACCTTC
>TRBV6-6|TRBJ1-5|TRBD1|.
CASSDRVDQPQHF
TGTGCCAGCAGCGACAGGGTTGATCAGCCCCAGCATTTT
>TRBV5-4|TRBJ2-3|TRBD2|.
CASNVMGGGDTQYF
TGTGCCAGCAACGTCATGGGGGGGGGAGATACGCAGTATTTT
>TRBV18|TRBJ2-7|.|.
CASSPSRGLTYEQYF
TGTGCCAGCTCACCAAGCAGGGGCCTAACCTACGAGCAGTACTTC
>TRBV7-9|TRBJ2-7|.|.
CASSVRRADEQYF
TGTGCCAGCAGCGTAAGGAGGGCGGACGAGCAGTACTTC
>TRBV2|TRBJ2-7|TRBD1|.
CASSEAGGAYEQYF
TGTGCCAGCAGTGAAGCAGGGGGCGCGTACGAGCAGTACTTC
>TRBV5-1|TRBJ2-3|.|.
CASSLVTPQSTDTQYF
TGCGCCAGCAGCTTGGTCACCCCTCAGAGCACAGATACGCAGTATTTT
>TRBV6-5|TRBJ1-1|.|.
CASSYYGRGYNTEAFF
TGTGCCAGCAGTTACTACGGAAGGGGTTATAACACTGAAGCTTTCTTT
>TRBV5-1|TRBJ2-3|.|.
CASSLAGRGGTDTQYF
TGCGCCAGCAGCTTGGCCGGCAGGGGTGGCACAGATACGCAGTATTTT
>TRBV18|TRBJ2-7|TRBD2|.
CASSPSGGAYEQYF
TGTGCCAGCTCGCCGAGCGGGGGGGCCTACGAGCAGTACTTC
>TRBV10-2|TRBJ2-7|TRBD2|.
CASTERGGGEQYF
TGCGCCAGCACCGAACGGGGCGGGGGCGAGCAGTACTTC
>TRBV18|TRBJ1-3|.|.
CASSPPGARFGNTIYF
TGTGCCAGCTCACCACCGGGGGCGCGGTTTGGAAACACCATATATTTT
>TRBV11-2|TRBJ2-5|.|once
CASRTPAQETQYF
TGTGCCAGCAGAACCCCGGCCCAAGAGACCCAGTACTTC
>TRBV5-8|TRBJ1-5|.|.
CASSLRFSNQPQHF
TGTGCCAGCAGCTTACGGTTTAGCAATCAGCCCCAGCATTTT
>TRBV6-6|TRBJ2-7|.|.
CASSPGVNEQYF
TGTGCCAGCAGTCCGGGGGTGAACGAGCAGTACTTC
>TRBV12-5|TRBJ2-2|.|.
CASGLGIGELFF
TGTGCTAGTGGATTGGGGATCGGGGAGCTGTTTTTT
>TRBV4-1|TRBJ1-5|TRBD1|few
CASSQGTGGGNQPQHF
TGCGCCAGCAGCCAGGGGACAGGGGGCGGCAATCAGCCCCAGCATTTT
>TRBV28|TRBJ1-2|.|.
CASSFTDYGYTF
TGTGCCAGCAGTTTCACTGACTATGGCTACACCTTC
>TRBV29-1|TRBJ1-1|.|few
CSVEGVSEAFF
TGCAGCGTTGAGGGGGTCAGTGAAGCTTTCTTT
>TRBV10-3|TRBJ2-5|.|.
CAISGTQETQYF
TGTGCCATCAGTGGGACGCAAGAGACCCAGTACTTC